The next 23 T cell receptor beta chains were all read from a single sample in a study of blood T cell repertoires in COVID-19. Method: immunoSEQ multiplex PCR; TCRdb's copy keeps in-frame clones and lacks some. The table has roughly 410,000 clones, 87% seen once. The sequenced material came from peripheral blood. These receptors originate from a woman aged 55-69 years with COVID-19, enrolled during active disease.

The V gene is TRBV11-2, the J gene TRBJ2-2; D perhaps matches TRBD1 (5 bases). The CDR3 extends over 14 amino acids. Trimming shortened V by 0 bases and J by 4 bases, and 6 bases separated the two germline ends. Germline V gene sequence: CDR1 SGHAT, CDR2 FQNNGV. CDR3 region: CASSLEGVTGELFF. CDR3 DNA sequence: TGTGCCAGCAGCTTAGAAGGGGTCACCGGGGAGCTGTTTTTT.

The V call is TRBV4-1, the J call TRBJ1-4; 8 bases map to TRBD1. This CDR3 spans 15 amino acids. Germline CDR1 and CDR2: MGHRA and YSYEKL. V lost 4 bases, J lost 6 bases, and 7 bases stayed unmatched. CDR3 loop: CASSPPGQGDEKLFF. As DNA, the CDR3 is TGCGCCAGCAGCCCGCCCGGACAGGGTGATGAAAAACTGTTTTTT.

The chain employs TRBV29-1 and TRBJ1-2; D may be TRBD1 (6 bases). Deletions cut 8 bases from V and 8 bases from J, with 21 bases between. CDR1 is SQVTM, CDR2 ANQGSEA, per germline. The CDR3 is made up of 13 amino acids. The CDR3 spells CSYWTATMGGYTF. The CDR3 DNA reads as TGCAGCTACTGGACAGCTACCATGGGGGGCTACACCTTC. Full variable domain (missing parts from reference TRBV29-1 and TRBJ1-2): SAVISQKPSRDICQRGTSLTIQCQVDSQVTMMFWYRQQPGQSLTLIATANQGSEATYESGFVIDKFPISRPNLTFSTLTVSNMSPEDSSIYLCSYWTATMGGYTFGSGTRLTVV.

Notes on this clone: The sample has other DNA sequences that encode this CDR3 too. The chain uses TRBV28 and TRBJ1-2; possible D gene TRBD1, 5 bases. The CDR3 runs to 13 residues. Germline-derived CDR1 and CDR2 are MDHEN and SYDVKM. V lost 3 bases and J lost 0, with 5 bases in between. CDR3 nucleotide sequence: TGTGCCAGCAGTTTCAGGGCTAACTATGGCTACACCTTC. Residues: CASSFRANYGYTF.

In its sample, this clone was seen a few times. The V call is TRBV6-5, the J call TRBJ2-7; D perhaps matches TRBD2 (5 bases). The CDR3 has 15 amino acids. Germline V gene lookup returns CDR1 MNHEY and CDR2 SVGAGI. Trimming pared 5 bases from V and 5 bases from J, leaving 19 bases between. This CDR3 reads CASSTGLFNGDEQYF. The CDR3 DNA sequence: TGTGCCAGCAGTACCGGACTCTTCAATGGCGACGAGCAGTACTTC.

The V and J genes are TRBV28 and TRBJ1-2, with TRBD1 matching 7 bases. The germline V gene has CDR1 MDHEN and CDR2 SYDVKM. Trimming cost V 3 bases and J 0 bases; bases outside gene matches: 7. The CDR3 has 16 residues. CDR3 sequence (DNA): TGTGCCAGCAGTTTCATAGGGGGCCTAGCTAACTATGGCTACACCTTC. It translates to CASSFIGGLANYGYTF.

V gene TRBV5-4 combines with J gene TRBJ1-6, with D tentatively TRBD1 (6 bases). Deletions cut 3 bases from V and 6 bases from J, with 10 bases between. The V gene's germline CDR1 is SGHNT and CDR2 YYREEE (reference sequence). CDR3 size: 14 residues. CDR3 in DNA: TGTGCCAGCAGCTCACGACAGGTTAATTCACCCCTCCACTTT. Protein product: CASSSRQVNSPLHF.

This chain connects TRBV5-1 to TRBJ2-7; 11 bases match TRBD2. Looked up from germline, CDR1 is SGHRS and CDR2 is YFSETQ. CDR3 size: 15 residues. V lost 5 bases to trimming and J lost 4 bases; unmatched junction nucleotides: 8. The DNA of the CDR3 is TGCGCCAGCAGGGGGGGACTAGCGGAAACATACGAGCAGTACTTC. Translating it yields CASRGGLAETYEQYF.

The chain is built from TRBV4-1 and TRBJ1-6; unclear D gene. V lost 2 bases, J lost 1 base, and 9 bases lay in between. CDR3 length: 16 residues. The germline V gene encodes CDR1 MGHRA and CDR2 YSYEKL. CDR3 nucleotide sequence: TGCGCCAGCAGCCAATCAGAGAGGTCCTATAATTCACCCCTCCACTTT. Its translation is CASSQSERSYNSPLHF.

The sample holds one count of this clone. V is TRBV6-5 and J is TRBJ1-2; weak D call: TRBD1 (6 bases). Germline CDR1 is MNHEY and CDR2 is SVGAGI. The CDR3 covers 13 residues. V lost 5 bases to trimming and J lost 7 bases, with 14 bases between them. This CDR3 is CASSTGRNGGYTF. The CDR3 DNA reads TGTGCCAGCAGTACAGGGCGCAATGGTGGCTACACCTTC.

This sequence joins TRBV30 and TRBJ1-5, with D hard to call. The CDR3 spans 13 residues. Trimming cost V 0 bases and J 6 bases, with 9 bases left between them. In germline, CDR1 is GTSNPN, CDR2 SVGIG (reference sequence). For the CDR3, the DNA is TGTGCCTGGAGTGTAACCCCGGTTCAGCCCCAGCATTTT. This encodes CAWSVTPVQPQHF.

This rearrangement joins TRBV5-8 to TRBJ2-3, with a tentative D call TRBD1 (5 bases). Trimming removed 0 bases from V and 0 bases from J, with 11 bases in between. Germline CDR1 reads SGHTS; CDR2 reads YDEGEE. The CDR3 loop spans 16 amino acids. CDR3 nucleotides: TGTGCCAGCAGCTTGGTGACAGCCCCTAGCACAGATACGCAGTATTTT. Protein: CASSLVTAPSTDTQYF.

This rearrangement joins TRBV2 to TRBJ2-3, with 9 bases that match TRBD2. This CDR3 is 17 amino acids long. Germline loops: CDR1 SNHLY, CDR2 FYNNEI. Losses at the gene ends were 1 base for V and 6 bases for J; bases not matched to a gene: 11. The CDR3 protein is CASSEVLGLARGDTQYF. The CDR3 region has the DNA TGTGCCAGCAGTGAAGTATTAGGACTAGCGAGGGGGGATACGCAGTATTTT.

The chain recombines TRBV6-6 with TRBJ1-2; TRBD1 agrees at 7 bases. V gave up 0 bases and J gave up 4 bases; unmatched junction bases: 5. Germline CDR1 and CDR2: MNHNY and SVGAGI (reference sequence). The CDR3 has 15 amino acids. The CDR3 DNA sequence: TGTGCCAGCAGTTACTCGAGGGACAGCCCCTATGGCTACACCTTC. Amino acid sequence: CASSYSRDSPYGYTF.

Only one count was recorded for this clone. The rearrangement uses TRBV20-1 and TRBJ2-3; D uncertain. The CDR3 extends over 11 amino acids. The ends were cut back, 7 bases at V and 5 bases at J, with 10 bases in the middle. Looked up from germline, CDR1 is DFQATT and CDR2 is SNEGSKA (reference sequence). The CDR3 reads CSVSARDTQYF. The DNA of the CDR3 is TGCAGTGTTTCGGCTAGAGATACGCAGTATTTT.

This chain connects TRBV6-5 to TRBJ1-2; TRBD1 matches at 8 bases. The junction had 11 bases not matched to a gene; V was cut back by 6 bases and J by 8 bases. CDR3 length: 14 amino acids. Germline V gene data show CDR1 as MNHEY and CDR2 as SVGAGI. Here the CDR3 reads CASRTSGQVSGYTF. In DNA form, the CDR3 reads TGTGCCAGCAGGACATCGGGACAGGTGAGCGGCTACACCTTC.

The genes are TRBV28 and TRBJ1-2; 8 bases align to TRBD1. CDR3 length: 13 residues. The V segment lost 6 bases and the J segment 4 bases; nucleotides outside the gene matches: 4. Looked up from germline, CDR1 is MDHEN and CDR2 is SYDVKM. The CDR3: CASSYRGSYGYTF. The CDR3 coding sequence is TGTGCCAGCAGCTACAGGGGGTCCTATGGCTACACCTTC.

The chain is built from TRBV7-2 and TRBJ2-7; D is perhaps TRBD1 (6 bases). CDR1 is SGHTA and CDR2 is FQGNSA in the germline V gene. The V end lost 1 base, the J end lost 2 bases, and 15 bases lay between the germline ends. The CDR3 totals 16 residues. Written as DNA, the CDR3 is TGTGCCAGCAGCTTAGGCAGGGGCAGGGCAGCCTACGAGCAGTACTTC. Protein product: CASSLGRGRAAYEQYF.

As concerns this clone: The same CDR3 is also encoded by other DNA sequences in this sample. This sequence joins TRBV3-1 (or the pseudogene TRBV3-2) and TRBJ2-1, with TRBD2 matching 7 bases. The CDR3 totals 15 residues. CDR1 LGHDT and CDR2 YNNKEL come from the germline V gene (reference sequence). The V segment lost 4 bases and the J segment 3 bases; nucleotides outside the gene matches: 6. This CDR3 is CASSPRTGGYNEQFF. Written as DNA, the CDR3 is TGTGCCAGCAGCCCCAGGACGGGGGGCTACAATGAGCAGTTCTTC.

The rearrangement uses TRBV7-8 and TRBJ2-7, with 8 nucleotides matching TRBD1. The CDR3 consists of 13 residues. V shed 5 bases and J 5 bases; nucleotides not matched to a gene: 5. CDR1 is SGHVS and CDR2 is FQNEAQ in the germline V gene. This chain's CDR3 is CASSPRTGNEQYF. DNA for the CDR3: TGTGCCAGCAGCCCGAGGACAGGGAACGAGCAGTACTTC.

This clone occurred once. The CDR3 sequence is CSVEGRTPWDTEAFF. The CDR3 DNA is TGCAGCGTTGAAGGGAGGACCCCCTGGGACACTGAAGCTTTCTTT. The chain uses TRBV29-1 and TRBJ1-1; D remains unclear. Trimming removed 1 base from V and 3 bases from J, with 15 bases in between. Germline lookup yields CDR1 SQVTM and CDR2 ANQGSEA. The CDR3 consists of 15 residues.

The chain couples TRBV9 to TRBJ2-2; 9 positions match TRBD2. The CDR3 covers 16 residues. The trim removed 3 bases at V and 2 bases at J, leaving 5 bases unmatched. CDR1 SGDLS and CDR2 YYNGEE come from the germline V gene. The CDR3 spells CASSDQRGANTGELFF. The CDR3 DNA follows: TGTGCCAGCAGCGACCAGCGGGGGGCAAACACCGGGGAGCTGTTTTTT.

V usage is TRBV7-9 and J usage is TRBJ2-5, with 10 positions matching TRBD2. J gave up 4 bases and V 0 bases, and 5 bases lay outside the gene matches. The CDR3 runs to 16 residues. Germline loops: CDR1 SEHNR, CDR2 FQNEAQ (reference sequence). CDR3 coding DNA: TGTGCCAGCAGCTTAGCGCGTCTAGCGGGGGCAGAGACCCAGTACTTC. Amino acids: CASSLARLAGAETQYF.